This T cell receptor (beta chain) is from a study of lymphopenia after photon versus proton radiotherapy. Study results and caveats: Oligoclonal CD8+ Temra expansion after nadir drove photon patients' diversity drop. Relative stability marked proton patients; photon patients lost diversity and naive cells. Only patients who died were analyzed for survival; proton advantage is unproven. In patients who died, overall survival fell as post-nadir TCR diversity dropped more.

The assay was immunoSEQ multiplex PCR, and TCRdb's table has in-frame clones only and misses some. The sample contains 37,000 or so clones, around 83% of which appear only once. With regard to this clone: Its antigen is still unknown.

Losses at the gene ends were 1 base for V and 2 bases for J; bases not matched to a gene: 2. Per the germline V gene, CDR1 is SGHTA and CDR2 is FQGNSA. The CDR3 has 15 residues. Specimen: peripheral blood, collected from a patient treated with proton-based radiotherapy. This sequence joins TRBV7-2 and TRBJ2-3, with TRBD2 matching over 8 bases. The origin of this receptor is a woman between 65 and 79 years old with pancreatic cancer. Some clones in this sample may be carry-over from other donors' samples. CDR3 bases: TGTGCCAGCAGCTTAGAAGCGGGAGACACAGATACGCAGTATTTT. This gives the protein CASSLEAGDTDTQYF. The full variable domain, rest sourced from reference TRBV7-2 and TRBJ2-3, is GAGVSQSPSNKVTEKGKDVELRCDPISGHTALYWYRQSLGQGLEFLIYFQGNSAPDKSGLPSDRFSAERTGGSVSTLTIQRTQQEDSAVYLCASSLEAGDTDTQYFGPGTRLTVL.